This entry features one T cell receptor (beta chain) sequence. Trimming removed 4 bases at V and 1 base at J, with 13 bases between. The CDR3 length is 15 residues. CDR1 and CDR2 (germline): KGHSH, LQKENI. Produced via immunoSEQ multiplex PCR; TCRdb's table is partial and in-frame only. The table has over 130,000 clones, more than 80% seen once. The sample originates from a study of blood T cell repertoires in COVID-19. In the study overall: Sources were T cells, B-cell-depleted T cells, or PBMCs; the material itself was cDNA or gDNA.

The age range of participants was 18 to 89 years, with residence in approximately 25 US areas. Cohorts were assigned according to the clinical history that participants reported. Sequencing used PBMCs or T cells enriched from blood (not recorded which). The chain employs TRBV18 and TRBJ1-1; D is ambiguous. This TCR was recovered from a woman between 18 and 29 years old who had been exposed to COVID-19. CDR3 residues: CASSLQPGRNTEAFF. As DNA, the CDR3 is TGTGCCAGCTCACTCCAGCCGGGTCGGAACACTGAAGCTTTCTTT.